This is a list of T cell receptor beta chains from one sample in a study of cytomegalovirus exposure and HLA in healthy donors. The method was immunoSEQ multiplex PCR; TCRdb's version includes in-frame clones alone and lacks a portion of them. Found here are 150,000 to 200,000 clones, 80% of them singletons; the top ten hold over 13%. Material for sequencing was PBMCs. The receptors come from a middle-aged woman in good health and CMV-seronegative. Each CDR3 is given with its conserved first and last residue. D genes are given only for firm matches. Size is omitted from some rows. Given values are once, few, many or a class for expanded clones.

V gene	clone size	J gene	D gene	CDR3 DNA	CDR3 protein
TRBV7-2	-	TRBJ2-5	-	TGTGCCAGCAGCCCGACGGGCCAAGAGACCCAGTACTTC	CASSPTGQETQYF
TRBV9	-	TRBJ2-5	-	TGTGCCAGCAGCGTAGGGAACAGGGAAGAGACCCAGTACTTC	CASSVGNREETQYF
TRBV5-8	few	TRBJ1-1	-	TGTGCCAGCAGGCCCCGGGGAAATATTGACGCTTTCTTT	CASRPRGNIDAFF
TRBV4-1	-	TRBJ2-2	-	TGCGCCAGCAGCCAGAGGGGGGGCACCGGGGAGCTGTTTTTT	CASSQRGGTGELFF
TRBV28	-	TRBJ2-2	-	TGTGCCAGCACTACGGGATCCGGGGAGCTGTTTTTT	CASTTGSGELFF
TRBV28	-	TRBJ1-5	-	TGTGCCAGCAGTTTTCTAGGGGGCAATCAGCCCCAGCATTTT	CASSFLGGNQPQHF
TRBV19	-	TRBJ1-2	-	TGTGCCAGTAGTATTCCGGGAAAGAGCTACACCTTC	CASSIPGKSYTF
TRBV5-5	-	TRBJ1-5	-	TGTGCCAGCAGCTTAAATAGCAATCGCAATCAGCCCCAGCATTTT	CASSLNSNRNQPQHF
TRBV6-1	-	TRBJ2-5	TRBD1	TGTGCCAGCTCGGGCCACAGGGGGGAAGAGACCCAGTACTTC	CASSGHRGEETQYF
TRBV15	-	TRBJ2-3	TRBD1	TGTGCCACCAGCATTTCGACAGGGGAGACAGATACGCAGTATTTT	CATSISTGETDTQYF
TRBV9	-	TRBJ1-2	TRBD1	TGTGCCAGCAGCCTGGGACAGGGCGTCTATGGCTACACCTTC	CASSLGQGVYGYTF
TRBV7-2	few	TRBJ2-7	-	TGTGCCAGCAGCTTACGGGCGGAGGCTGAACCTAGATACTCCTACGAGCAGTACTTC	CASSLRAEAEPRYSYEQYF
TRBV15	-	TRBJ2-1	TRBD2	TGTGCCACCAGCAGAAGAAGCGGGGGGGCGAATGAGCAGTTCTTC	CATSRRSGGANEQFF
TRBV4-1	-	TRBJ1-3	-	TGCGCCAGCAGCCAAGTCGGGACAACTTTGACTCGGAAACACCGGTCTACCATATATTTT	CASSQVGTTLTRKHRSTIYF